The rows below give T cell receptor beta chains drawn from one sample of a study of cytomegalovirus exposure and HLA in healthy donors. TCRdb keeps only in-frame clones here, not all; method: immunoSEQ multiplex PCR. In the table there are about 70,000 clones, approximately 68% of which are singletons. The material sequenced was PBMCs. These receptor sequences come from a woman aged 30 to 39 in good health and CMV-seronegative. CDR3s include the opening cysteine and the closing phenylalanine or tryptophan. A D gene is named only where the DNA matches it firmly. Some rows mark clone size as missing; the rest say once, few, many or name a class of expanded clone.

TRBD2 | TRBJ2-3 | TRBV10-3 | . | TGTGCCATCAAGGCAACAAGCGGGGGCAGCACAGATACGCAGTATTTT | CAIKATSGGSTDTQYF
TRBD1 | TRBJ1-4 | TRBV6-1 | . | TGTGCCAGCAGTGAAGGACAGGGGGCGGAAAAACTGTTTTTT | CASSEGQGAEKLFF
TRBD2 | TRBJ2-1 | TRBV5-3 | . | TGTGCCAGAAGCAGAAACCAGACTAGCGGGGGGAAGAATGAGCAGTTCTTC | CARSRNQTSGGKNEQFF
. | TRBJ1-6 | TRBV7-2 | few | TGTGCCAGCAGCTTAGGGGCAGGTTCCTATAATTCACCCCTCCACTTT | CASSLGAGSYNSPLHF
. | TRBJ2-5 | TRBV5-1 | few | TGCGCCAGCAGCGAGGGCCTCACCTTAAGGGAGACCCAGTACTTC | CASSEGLTLRETQYF
. | TRBJ2-1 | TRBV5-4 | . | TGTGCCAGCAGCCTAGCGAGTTCGTCTAATGAGCAGTTCTTC | CASSLASSSNEQFF
. | TRBJ2-1 | TRBV6-6 | once | TGTGCCAGCAGTTCAGGGGTGTTAAACGACTACAATGAGCAGTTCTTC | CASSSGVLNDYNEQFF
TRBD1 | TRBJ1-2 | TRBV5-1 | many | TGCGCCAGCAGCTTGGCGGGACAGGGTGAGGATGGCTACACCTTC | CASSLAGQGEDGYTF
. | TRBJ1-2 | TRBV5-1 | . | TGCGCCAGCAGCTCAATACCCTGGAGTCCTAATGGCTACACCTTC | CASSSIPWSPNGYTF
TRBD1 | TRBJ2-5 | TRBV15 | once | TGTGCCACCAGCAGTTGGGACAGGGGCTACGGAAGGGGGGATGAGACCCAGTACTTC | CATSSWDRGYGRGDETQYF
. | TRBJ1-2 | TRBV2 | few | TGTGCCAGACAGGGAAGTTCTCTTCGTTATGGCTACACCTTC | CARQGSSLRYGYTF
. | TRBJ2-5 | TRBV29-1 | . | TGCAGCGTTGTATCCTCCTCGGGGGCCCAGTACTTC | CSVVSSSGAQYF
TRBD1 | TRBJ1-2 | TRBV19 | . | TGTGCCAGTACGAGGCAGGGGGCGCCCTATGGCTACACCTTC | CASTRQGAPYGYTF
. | TRBJ1-2 | TRBV6-4 | . | TGTGCCAGCAGTGACCGTAGCCGGGGGGGCTATGGCTACACCTTC | CASSDRSRGGYGYTF
. | TRBJ2-2 | TRBV7-3 | . | TGTGCCAGCAGCTCGGACACCGGGGAGCTGTTTTTT | CASSSDTGELFF
. | TRBJ2-1 | TRBV5-1 | . | TGCGCCAGCAGCTTGGAGAGGGCCACGTACAATGAGCAGTTCTTC | CASSLERATYNEQFF
TRBD1 | TRBJ2-7 | TRBV6-6 | many | TGTGCCAGCAGGGACCTTGCCGGGACAGGAGCCTACGAGCAGTACTTC | CASRDLAGTGAYEQYF
. | TRBJ2-3 | TRBV5-1 | . | TGCGCCAGCAGCAGAAGGGAGACTTTTAGCACAGATACGCAGTATTTT | CASSRRETFSTDTQYF
. | TRBJ2-7 | TRBV5-5 | . | TGTGCCAGCACAGGACTCTCATCCTCCTACGAGCAGTACTTC | CASTGLSSSYEQYF
TRBD2 | TRBJ2-1 | TRBV9 | . | TGTGCCAGCAGCGTTGCCGGACTAGCGGTCAACAATGAGCAGTTCTTC | CASSVAGLAVNNEQFF
TRBD1 | TRBJ2-7 | TRBV9 | . | TGTGCCAGCAGCCCCCGGGGACAGGGAATCTACGAGCAGTACTTC | CASSPRGQGIYEQYF
. | TRBJ2-1 | TRBV5-1 | few | TGCGCCAGCAGCTTGGGGATTGACAGTTTCTCCTACAATGAGCAGTTCTTC | CASSLGIDSFSYNEQFF
TRBD2 | TRBJ2-2 | TRBV5-6 | . | TGTGCCAGCAGCTTAAACCAGCGGGGGTTCACCGGGGAGCTGTTTTTT | CASSLNQRGFTGELFF
. | TRBJ1-2 | TRBV4-1 | few | TGCGCCAGCAGCCAAGAAAGGGTCCATGGAGGGGATGGCTACACCTTC | CASSQERVHGGDGYTF
. | TRBJ1-3 | TRBV9 | . | TGTGCCAGCAGCGTAGGTGGGGCCCTAAACACCATATATTTT | CASSVGGALNTIYF
. | TRBJ2-5 | TRBV2 | few | TGTGCCAGCAGCGACAGGCGGGACCAAGAGACCCAGTACTTC | CASSDRRDQETQYF
. | TRBJ1-5 | TRBV19 | few | TGTGCCAGTAGTTCGCAGGGCAATCAGCCCCAGCATTTT | CASSSQGNQPQHF
. | TRBJ1-4 | TRBV21-1 | . | . | CASSTKGVGTGTSTNEKLFF
TRBD1 | TRBJ2-2 | TRBV5-1 | . | TGCGCCAGCAGCTGGGGGACAGGGGGTCCCGGGGAGCTGTTTTTT | CASSWGTGGPGELFF
TRBD1 | TRBJ2-5 | TRBV5-1 | . | TGCGCCAGCAGCTCAGGACAGGGGGAGGGAGAGACCCAGTACTTC | CASSSGQGEGETQYF
. | TRBJ2-5 | TRBV5-4 | . | TGTGCCAGCAGGTTCAGGGGTACTAGCCAAGAGACCCAGTACTTC | CASRFRGTSQETQYF
TRBD1 | TRBJ1-3 | TRBV2 | . | TGTGCCAGCAGTCAGGACAGGTCTGGAAACACCATATATTTT | CASSQDRSGNTIYF
. | TRBJ2-7 | TRBV6-5 | . | TGTGCCAGCACTGTGGGGGCTACCTACGAGCAGTACTTC | CASTVGATYEQYF
. | TRBJ1-6 | TRBV5-1 | few | TGCGCCAGCAGCTTGGATCCAGGGAGGGGGTCAAATTCACCCCTCCACTTT | CASSLDPGRGSNSPLHF
. | TRBJ2-5 | TRBV4-1 | . | TGCGCCAGCAGCCAAGATAGTTTGTTGGGGAGCAGGGAGACCCAGTACTTC | CASSQDSLLGSRETQYF
. | TRBJ2-3 | TRBV4-1 | once | TGCGCCAGCAGCGTCCAGCGACTGATTAGCACAGATACGCAGTATTTT | CASSVQRLISTDTQYF
TRBD1 | TRBJ1-3 | TRBV7-2 | once | TGTGCCAGCAGCTTAAGAGGACAGGGAGTATCTGGAAACACCATATATTTT | CASSLRGQGVSGNTIYF
. | TRBJ2-7 | TRBV7-8 | . | TGTGCCAGCAGCTTTAGGGCAGGGTCCAACGAGCAGTACTTC | CASSFRAGSNEQYF
TRBD1 | TRBJ1-1 | TRBV9 | . | TGTGCCAGCAGCTTTAGACAGGGGGGCACTGAAGCTTTCTTT | CASSFRQGGTEAFF
. | TRBJ1-1 | TRBV11-1 | few | TGTGCCAGCAGCCAAACAGGGAACACTGAAGCTTTCTTT | CASSQTGNTEAFF
. | TRBJ2-1 | TRBV18 | . | TGTGCCAGCTCACCTCTGTTGTACAATGAGCAGTTCTTC | CASSPLLYNEQFF
. | TRBJ1-5 | TRBV7-9 | . | TGTGCCAGCAGCTTGTTCCATAGCAATCAGCCCCAGCATTTT | CASSLFHSNQPQHF
TRBD1 | TRBJ2-2 | TRBV5-3 | . | TGTGCCAGAAGCACCGGACAGGAGGAACTCGGGGAGCTGTTTTTT | CARSTGQEELGELFF
. | TRBJ1-5 | TRBV6-1 | . | TGTGCCAGCAGTGACTGGGGCGGCGGGGGCAATCAGCCCCAGCATTTT | CASSDWGGGGNQPQHF
. | TRBJ1-4 | TRBV18 | . | TGTGCCAGCTCACCGTCCCGGGGTCAAAATGAAAAACTGTTTTTT | CASSPSRGQNEKLFF
. | TRBJ2-5 | TRBV6-5 | once | TGTGCCAGCAGGCGTGCTGGGGGGAGAGGGGAGACCCAGTACTTC | CASRRAGGRGETQYF
TRBD2 | TRBJ2-3 | TRBV4-2 | . | TGTGCCAGCAGCCAAGCCAGGGCTAGCGGGGGGGCCAGAGATACGCAGTATTTT | CASSQARASGGARDTQYF
TRBD1 | TRBJ2-7 | TRBV9 | . | TGTGCCAGCAGCGTGGGACAGGGGGCCGGCGAGCAGTACTTC | CASSVGQGAGEQYF
. | TRBJ1-5 | TRBV7-6 | . | TGTGCCAGCAGCACCGAAAGCCACAAGACACTCAGGGGGCCCCAGCATTTT | CASSTESHKTLRGPQHF
. | TRBJ2-5 | TRBV18 | . | TGTGCCAGCTTCCCCGAGATCGGAGAGACCCAGTACTTC | CASFPEIGETQYF
. | TRBJ2-5 | TRBV11-2 | . | TGTGCCAGCAGCTTAGGTACTGCTGAGACCCAGTACTTC | CASSLGTAETQYF
. | TRBJ1-3 | TRBV18 | . | TGTGCCAGCTCACCCGGATCCCAGGGATCTGGAAACACCATATATTTT | CASSPGSQGSGNTIYF
. | TRBJ2-2 | TRBV4-2 | . | TGTGCCAGCAGCCAATTTCGGCGGGGATCAGGGACCGGGGAGCTGTTTTTT | CASSQFRRGSGTGELFF
. | TRBJ2-7 | TRBV28 | . | TGTGCCAGCATTGGGACAACCTCTTACGAGCAGTACTTC | CASIGTTSYEQYF
TRBD1 | TRBJ1-2 | TRBV27 | . | TGTGCCAGCAGTTTAGCGGGACAGGGGGCAAGTTATAACTATGGCTACACCTTC | CASSLAGQGASYNYGYTF
TRBD1 | TRBJ1-5 | TRBV2 | once | TGTGCCAGCAGTGGACAGGGGGCGAAAAATCAGCCCCAGCATTTT | CASSGQGAKNQPQHF
. | TRBJ1-1 | TRBV15 | . | TGTGCCACCAGCGAGGTCGACACTGAAGCTTTCTTT | CATSEVDTEAFF